This T cell receptor beta chain was found in a study of siplizumab effects on memory and regulatory T cells. Of note for this clone: Its antigen is not known.

Losses at the gene ends were 8 bases for V and 5 bases for J; bases not matched to a gene: 4. Germline V gene sequence: CDR1 SNHLY, CDR2 FYNNEI. This CDR3 is 13 amino acids long. The study's findings and limits: Sequences below about 10^-5 frequency were poorly captured, and few alloreactive clones mapped to unstimulated subsets. The study found naive T cells seemingly more diverse than memory cells and seemingly major alloresponse contributors. Treatment with siplizumab left mappable alloreactive CD4+ clones averaging roughly 70% Treg-derived, compared with roughly 26% in controls. Most proliferating CD4+ or CD8+ clones, roughly 80-97%, had no naive or memory assignment.

Sequencing used immunoSEQ multiplex PCR; TCRdb keeps in-frame clones, though not all of them. The table includes some 100,000 clones, 92% detected once. This sequence joins TRBV2 and TRBJ2-7; 12 bases match TRBD1. The sequencing sample was made of Tregs sorted from blood. The TCR originated in a human donor in good health. The CDR3 reads CASLGTGGHEQYF. In DNA form, the CDR3 reads TGTGCCAGCCTCGGGACAGGGGGCCACGAGCAGTACTTC.